This T cell receptor beta chain stems from a study of post-analysis software for immune sequencing data. Findings and limits, study-wide: Normalized Chao1 diversity in multiple sclerosis patients fell significantly below that of controls. When patients were compared with controls, roughly five TRBV segments were more frequent, TRBV5-6, TRBV5-1 and TRBV20-1 among them.

This CDR3 contains 19 residues. CDR1 and CDR2 from the germline V gene are KGHDR and SFDVKD. With 2 bases removed from V and 0 bases from J, the gap between germline ends came to 19 bases. This clonotype was counted between two and nine times. Antigen: not known. Sequencing libraries made from TCR beta cDNA carried unique molecular identifiers. MiXCR, applied by TCRdb to the PCR reads, yields one record per CDR3 protein. This sample has 600,000 to 700,000 distinct CDR3 sequences, with roughly three fifths found just once. This chain connects TRBV24-1 to TRBJ2-1; D possibly matches TRBD1 or TRBD2 (5 bases each). The sequenced material came from blood. This TCR derives from a girl aged 2-9 years with multiple sclerosis. The CDR3 reads CATSDSGRSWGSSYNEQFF. CDR3 nucleotide sequence: TGTGCCACCAGTGATTCGGGCCGGTCGTGGGGGAGCTCCTACAATGAGCAGTTCTTC.